The text below deals with one T cell receptor beta chain. Its antigen is unidentified. The data stem from a study of shared clonotypes between healthy human individuals. Findings of the study overall: Compared with clonotypes that all four donors shared, non-shared clonotypes had lower generation probabilities.

The table came from immunoSEQ multiplex PCR; TCRdb's copy has only in-frame clones and leaves some out. The sample contains 700,000 to 950,000 clones, 96% of which appear only once. Selected positively for CCR7 and CD45RO-negative, naive CD8 cells excluded terminally differentiated effector memory CD45RA+ cells. Only Caucasian adults living in Nashville, Tennessee served as donors. The receptor comes from a man younger than 45 in good health. The sequenced sample was naive CD8+ T cells sorted from blood.

The chain's CDR3 is CASSLLRYNEQFF. The CDR3 DNA is TGTGCCAGCAGCTTGCTCCGTTACAATGAGCAGTTCTTC. This chain uses TRBV5-5 with TRBJ2-1; D gene unclear. CDR3 length: 13 residues. The V end was cut by 1 base, the J end by 4 bases, with 6 bases between. CDR1 SGHKS and CDR2 YYEKEE come from the germline V gene (reference sequence). Using reference TRBV5-5 and TRBJ2-1 for the parts outside the CDR3, the full variable domain is DAGVTQSPTHLIKTRGQQVTLRCSPISGHKSVSWYQQVLGQGPQFIFQYYEKEERGRGNFPDRFSARQFPNYSSELNVNALLLGDSALYLCASSLLRYNEQFFGPGTRLTVL.